The 13 T cell receptor beta chains given below trace back to one sample, sequenced in a study of beta chain features in type 1 diabetes. Sequenced material consisted of expressed TCRB transcripts (all of the isolated RNA was reverse transcribed). This table comes from immunoSEQ multiplex PCR, and its TCRdb copy is limited to in-frame clones, with some not included. The sample lists approximately 380,000 clones; about 15% were seen once. The sample taken for sequencing was naive CD4+ T cells from blood. All receptors derive from a woman aged 18-30 years in good health.

The V gene is TRBV4-3, the J gene TRBJ2-7, with D perhaps TRBD2 (5 bases). The CDR3 extends over 16 amino acids. Germline V lookup: CDR1 LGHNA, CDR2 YSLEER. Trimming removed 0 bases at V and 2 bases at J, with 14 bases between. The CDR3, as DNA: TGCGCCAGCAGCCAAGAATTGAGCGGCACTCCCTACGAGCAGTACTTC. Its protein product is CASSQELSGTPYEQYF.

The chain recombines TRBV6-6 with TRBJ1-4; the match to TRBD1 covers 9 bases. J lost 7 bases, V lost 4 bases, and 4 bases had no gene match. There are 14 residues in the CDR3. Looked up from germline, CDR1 is MNHNY and CDR2 is SVGAGI (reference sequence). CDR3 DNA sequence: TGTGCCAGCAGTTCGACAGGGGGTTTTGAAAAACTGTTTTTT. It codes for CASSSTGGFEKLFF.

In this sample, this clone turned up a few times. J is TRBJ1-1 and V is TRBV7-2; D uncertain. In germline, CDR1 is SGHTA, CDR2 FQGNSA. This CDR3 comprises 12 residues. Trimming left V 7 bases short and J 6 bases short, with 12 bases between. The CDR3 DNA reads as TGTGCCAGCATCGCCGGGATCTCTGAAGCTTTCTTT. Residues: CASIAGISEAFF.

This clone was seen more than once but under ten times. The V call is TRBV29-1, the J call TRBJ1-1, with a weak D call TRBD1 (6 bases). The CDR3 spans 13 residues. V lost 4 bases and J 1 base, leaving 10 bases between the germline ends. Germline V lookup: CDR1 SQVTM, CDR2 ANQGSEA. The CDR3 region has the DNA TGCAGCGTTGTATGGGGGCGGAACACTGAAGCTTTCTTT. As protein: CSVVWGRNTEAFF. The full variable domain, rest sourced from reference TRBV29-1 and TRBJ1-1, is SAVISQKPSRDICQRGTSLTIQCQVDSQVTMMFWYRQQPGQSLTLIATANQGSEATYESGFVIDKFPISRPNLTFSTLTVSNMSPEDSSIYLCSVVWGRNTEAFFGQGTRLTVV.

The chain is built from TRBV5-1 and TRBJ2-1, with TRBD2 identical over 9 bases. CDR1 is SGHRS and CDR2 is YFSETQ in the germline V gene. After removal of 4 bases from V and 6 bases from J, the junction contained 8 bases not matched to a gene. The CDR3 has 15 amino acids. In DNA, the CDR3 is TGCGCCAGCAGCCAGGGCGGGAGGGCCGTCAATGAGCAGTTCTTC. This gives the protein CASSQGGRAVNEQFF.

The V and J genes are TRBV29-1 and TRBJ2-3, with 7 nucleotides matching TRBD2. The CDR3 has 16 amino acids. V was pared by 0 bases and J by 4 bases, with 10 bases of the junction left unmatched. The germline V gene has CDR1 SQVTM and CDR2 ANQGSEA. CDR3 residues: CSVEDSAGDVADTQYF. In DNA, the CDR3 is TGCAGCGTTGAAGATTCGGCGGGAGATGTGGCAGATACGCAGTATTTT.

This clone was detected a few times. This chain joins TRBV4-2 and TRBJ2-7; D is unresolved. Germline loops: CDR1 LGHNA, CDR2 YNFKEQ. This CDR3 spans 15 amino acids. Trimming took 0 bases from V and 2 from J, leaving 11 bases between them. CDR3 nucleotide sequence: TGTGCCAGCAGCCAAGATGGTGGCGGAGCCTACGAGCAGTACTTC. Protein sequence: CASSQDGGGAYEQYF.

The gene calls are TRBV7-9 and TRBJ1-2; 8 bases line up with TRBD1. The CDR3 has 18 amino acids. J was trimmed by 7 bases and V by 6 bases; bases with no gene match: 22. Germline values: CDR1 SEHNR, CDR2 FQNEAQ (reference sequence). CDR3 residues: CASRANTGTGLGTGGYTF. DNA of the CDR3: TGTGCCAGCAGAGCGAACACCGGGACAGGTCTAGGGACGGGTGGCTACACCTTC.

The chain carries TRBV29-1 and TRBJ2-7; D perhaps matches TRBD1 (6 bases). V lost 4 bases, J lost 4 bases, and 14 bases lay in between. Germline-derived CDR1 and CDR2 are SQVTM and ANQGSEA. The CDR3 totals 13 residues. The CDR3 nucleotides read TGCAGCGTTGTTAGGGGTAGGGGGTACGAGCAGTACTTC. It is translated as CSVVRGRGYEQYF.

This clone came up a few times. This chain links TRBV7-9 with TRBJ2-7; D possibly corresponds to TRBD2 (6 bases). Between the trimmed V and J ends, which lost 5 bases and 6 bases, there was a span of 11 bases. The germline gives CDR1 SEHNR, CDR2 FQNEAQ (reference sequence). The CDR3 has 12 residues. The chain's CDR3 is CASSNSGGEQYF. CDR3 DNA sequence: TGTGCCAGCAGCAATAGCGGCGGCGAGCAGTACTTC.

This clone was counted only a few times. The V gene is TRBV18, the J gene TRBJ1-1; D uncertain. V was cut by 6 bases and J by 7 bases, with 9 bases left in between. There are 11 residues in the CDR3. CDR1 KGHSH and CDR2 LQKENI come from the germline V gene. This CDR3 is CASSDLVEAFF. The CDR3 bases are TGTGCCAGCTCTGACTTGGTTGAAGCTTTCTTT.

The sample holds a few counts of this clone. The V and J genes are TRBV6-4 and TRBJ2-1; maybe TRBD2 (6 bases). Germline CDR1 is MRHNA and CDR2 is SNTAGT. V was pared by 0 bases and J by 5 bases, with 11 bases between. The CDR3 runs to 15 residues. The CDR3: CASSDSGLGHNEQFF. CDR3 nucleotide sequence: TGTGCCAGCAGTGACTCGGGACTGGGACACAATGAGCAGTTCTTC.

This clone showed up just a few times. V gene TRBV18 combines with J gene TRBJ1-1; 9 positions agree with TRBD1. Germline CDR1 reads KGHSH; CDR2 reads LQKENI. V gave up 3 bases and J gave up 5 bases; unmatched junction bases: 7. The CDR3 runs 15 residues. The CDR3 sequence: CASSPSTGGLTEAFF. Here the CDR3 DNA reads TGTGCCAGCTCACCTTCGACAGGGGGTCTGACTGAAGCTTTCTTT.